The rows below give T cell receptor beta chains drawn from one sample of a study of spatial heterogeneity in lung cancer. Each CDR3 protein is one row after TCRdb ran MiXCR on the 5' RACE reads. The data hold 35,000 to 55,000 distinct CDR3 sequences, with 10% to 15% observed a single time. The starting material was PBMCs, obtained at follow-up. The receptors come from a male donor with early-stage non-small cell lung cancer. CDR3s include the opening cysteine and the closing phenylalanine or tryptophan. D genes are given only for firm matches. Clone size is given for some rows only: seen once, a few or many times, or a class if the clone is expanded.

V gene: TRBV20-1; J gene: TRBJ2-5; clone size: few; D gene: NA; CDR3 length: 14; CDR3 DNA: TGCAGTGGGGTCCCTCTACAGGGCGGAGAGACCCAGTACTTC; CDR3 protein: CSGVPLQGGETQYF
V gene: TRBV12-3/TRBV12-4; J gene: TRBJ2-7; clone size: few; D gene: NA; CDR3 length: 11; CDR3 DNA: TGTGCCAGCAGCAGGAATTACGAGCAGTACTTC; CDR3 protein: CASSRNYEQYF
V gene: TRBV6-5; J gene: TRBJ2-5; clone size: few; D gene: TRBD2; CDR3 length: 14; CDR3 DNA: TGTGCCAGCAGTGGGGACTACCTCAAAGAGACCCAGTACTTC; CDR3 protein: CASSGDYLKETQYF
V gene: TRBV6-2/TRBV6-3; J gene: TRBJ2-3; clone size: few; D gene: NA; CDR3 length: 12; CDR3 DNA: TGTGCCAGCAGCGGGAGCACAGATACGCAGTATTTT; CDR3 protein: CASSGSTDTQYF
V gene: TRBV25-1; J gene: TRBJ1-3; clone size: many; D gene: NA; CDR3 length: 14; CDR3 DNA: TGTGCCAGCAGTGTCCGGAACTCTGGAAACACCATATATTTT; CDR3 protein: CASSVRNSGNTIYF
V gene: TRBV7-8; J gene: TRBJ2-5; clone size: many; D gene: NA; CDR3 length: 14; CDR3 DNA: TGTGCCAGCAGCTTTCGCACGGGGCGAGAGACCCAGTACTTC; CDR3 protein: CASSFRTGRETQYF
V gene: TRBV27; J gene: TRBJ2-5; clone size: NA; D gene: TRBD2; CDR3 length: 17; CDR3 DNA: TGTGCCAGCAGTTTACACGCTCTAGCGGGCCCGAGAGAGACCCAGTACTTC; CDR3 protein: CASSLHALAGPRETQYF
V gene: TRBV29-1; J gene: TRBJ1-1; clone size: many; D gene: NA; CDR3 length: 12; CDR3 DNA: TGCAGCGTTGCCGGGTTGAACACTGAAGCTTTCTTT; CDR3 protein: CSVAGLNTEAFF
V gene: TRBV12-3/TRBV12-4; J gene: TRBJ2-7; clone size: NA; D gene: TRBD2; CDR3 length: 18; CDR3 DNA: TGTGCCAGCAGTTTAGAGGGAGGGAGACTAGCGGGATCCTACGAGCAGTACTTC; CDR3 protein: CASSLEGGRLAGSYEQYF
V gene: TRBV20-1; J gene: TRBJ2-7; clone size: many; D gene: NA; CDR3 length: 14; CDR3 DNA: TGCAGTGCTAGAGTGAGACAGAACTCCTACGAGCAGTACTTC; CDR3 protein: CSARVRQNSYEQYF
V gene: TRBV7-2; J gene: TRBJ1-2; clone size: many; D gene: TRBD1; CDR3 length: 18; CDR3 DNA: TGTGCCAGCAGCTCCGGCGCAGGGGGCGGGATCGATGGAAGTGGCTACACCTTC; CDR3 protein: CASSSGAGGGIDGSGYTF
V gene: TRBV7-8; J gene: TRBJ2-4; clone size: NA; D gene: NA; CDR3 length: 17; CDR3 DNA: TGTGCCAGCAGCCCGAGCTCATTTGTCCAGGGTAGGAACATTCAGTACTTC; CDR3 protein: CASSPSSFVQGRNIQYF
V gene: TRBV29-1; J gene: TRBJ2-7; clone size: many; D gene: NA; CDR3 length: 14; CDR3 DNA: TGCAGCGTTATCCGGGATTCCTCCTCCAGCGAGCAGTACTTC; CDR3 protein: CSVIRDSSSSEQYF
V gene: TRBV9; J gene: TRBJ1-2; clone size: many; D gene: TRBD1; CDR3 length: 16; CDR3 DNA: TGTGCCAGCAGCGAGGGACAGGGGCCCACCTACTATGGCTACACCTTC; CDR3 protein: CASSEGQGPTYYGYTF
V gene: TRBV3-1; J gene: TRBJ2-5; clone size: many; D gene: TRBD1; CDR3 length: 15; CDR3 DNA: TGTGCCAGCAGCCTCCGCCGGGACAGGGCGGAGACCCAGTACTTC; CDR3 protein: CASSLRRDRAETQYF
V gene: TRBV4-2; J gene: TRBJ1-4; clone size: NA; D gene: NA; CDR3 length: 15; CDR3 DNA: TGTGCCAGCAGACTTTACAGGGTAGAAAGTGAAAAACTGTTTTTT; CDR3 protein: CASRLYRVESEKLFF
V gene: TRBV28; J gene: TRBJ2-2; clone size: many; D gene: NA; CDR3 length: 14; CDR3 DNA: TGTGCGAGCACCATCCGGGGGCGAGGCGGGGAGCTGTTTTTT; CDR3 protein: CASTIRGRGGELFF
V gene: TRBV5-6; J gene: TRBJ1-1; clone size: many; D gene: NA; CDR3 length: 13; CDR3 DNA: TGTGCCAGCACCGCGGTGCAGGGGTCTGAAGCTTTCTTT; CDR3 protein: CASTAVQGSEAFF
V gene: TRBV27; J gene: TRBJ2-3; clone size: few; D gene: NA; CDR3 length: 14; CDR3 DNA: TGTGCCAGCAGTCAATCGAGGAACACAGATACGCAGTATTTT; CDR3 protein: CASSQSRNTDTQYF
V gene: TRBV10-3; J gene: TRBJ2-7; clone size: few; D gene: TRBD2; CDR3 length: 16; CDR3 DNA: TGTGCCATCAGTGAAGTAGGCCTAGCGGGATCCTACGAGCAGTACTTC; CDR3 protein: CAISEVGLAGSYEQYF
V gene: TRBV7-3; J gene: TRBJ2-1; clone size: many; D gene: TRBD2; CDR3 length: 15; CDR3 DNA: TGTGCCAGCAGCCCCCGACTAGCGGGAGTGGGTGAGCAGTTCTTC; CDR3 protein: CASSPRLAGVGEQFF
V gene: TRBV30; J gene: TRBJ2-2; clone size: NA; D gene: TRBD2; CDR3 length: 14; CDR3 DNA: TGTGCCTGGACCAGCGGGAGTATGGACGGGGAGCTGTTTTTT; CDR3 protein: CAWTSGSMDGELFF
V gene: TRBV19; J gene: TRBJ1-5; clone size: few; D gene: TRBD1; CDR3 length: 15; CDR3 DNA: TGTGCCACCGGATGGACAGGAGTCCTTCGGCAGCCCCAGCATTTT; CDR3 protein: CATGWTGVLRQPQHF
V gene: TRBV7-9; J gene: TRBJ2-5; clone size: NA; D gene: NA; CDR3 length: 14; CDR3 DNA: TGTGCCAGCAGCTTAAGAGGGAGCGGGGAGACCCAGTACTTC; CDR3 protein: CASSLRGSGETQYF
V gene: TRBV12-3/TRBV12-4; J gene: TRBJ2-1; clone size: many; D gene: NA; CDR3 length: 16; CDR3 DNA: TGTGCCAGCACCTCTACCAGGACTCTCGGATGGGATGAGCAGTTCTTC; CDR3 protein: CASTSTRTLGWDEQFF
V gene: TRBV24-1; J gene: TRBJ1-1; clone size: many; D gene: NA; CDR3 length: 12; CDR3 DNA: TGTGCCATCTCCAAGGCGGGGGGCCGAGCTTTCTTT; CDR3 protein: CAISKAGGRAFF
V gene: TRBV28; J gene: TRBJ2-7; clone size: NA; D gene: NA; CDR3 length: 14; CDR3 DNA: TGTGCCAGCAGTTCCGGGACCGGGTTTATCGAGCAGTACTTC; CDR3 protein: CASSSGTGFIEQYF
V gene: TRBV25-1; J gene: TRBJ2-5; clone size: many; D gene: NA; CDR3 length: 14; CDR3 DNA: TGTGCCAGCAGCGAACGGGGCCACCAAGAGACCCAGTACTTC; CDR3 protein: CASSERGHQETQYF
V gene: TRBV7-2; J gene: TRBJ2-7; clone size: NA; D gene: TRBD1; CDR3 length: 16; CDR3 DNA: TGTGCCAGCAGCTCCCACCGGGACAGGGGTACCCACGAGCAGTACTTC; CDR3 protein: CASSSHRDRGTHEQYF
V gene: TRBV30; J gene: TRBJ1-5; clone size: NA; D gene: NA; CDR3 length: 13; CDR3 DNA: TGTGCCTGGGAACAGGCGGAAAATCAGCCCCAGCATTTT; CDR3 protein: CAWEQAENQPQHF
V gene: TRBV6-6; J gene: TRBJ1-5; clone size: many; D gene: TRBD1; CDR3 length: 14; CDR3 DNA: TGTGCCAGCAGTTACTTACAGGGGAGTCAGCCCCAGCATTTT; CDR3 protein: CASSYLQGSQPQHF
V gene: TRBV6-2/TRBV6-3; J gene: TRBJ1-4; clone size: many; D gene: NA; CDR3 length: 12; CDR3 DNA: TGTGCCAGCAACCAGGGCGGCGAAAAACTGTTTTTT; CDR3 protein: CASNQGGEKLFF
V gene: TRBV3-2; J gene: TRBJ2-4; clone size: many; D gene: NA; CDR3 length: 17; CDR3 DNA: TGTGCCAGCAGCCACGAAACTAGCGACTTAGCCAAAAACATTCAGTACTTC; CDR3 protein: CASSHETSDLAKNIQYF
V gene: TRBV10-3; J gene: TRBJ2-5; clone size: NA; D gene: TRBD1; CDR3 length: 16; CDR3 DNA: TGTGCCATCAGTGACGGTGGACAGGGGGCTTTGGAGACCCAGTACTTC; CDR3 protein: CAISDGGQGALETQYF
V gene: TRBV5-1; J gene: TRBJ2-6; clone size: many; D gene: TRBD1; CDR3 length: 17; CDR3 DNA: TGCGCCAGCAGCACGGGACAGGGGGCTACTGGGGCCAACGTCCTGACTTTC; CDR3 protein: CASSTGQGATGANVLTF
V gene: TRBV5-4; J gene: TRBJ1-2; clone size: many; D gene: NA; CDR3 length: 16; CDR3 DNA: TGTGCCAGCAGCTTGTCTGTCCTCCGCAGCACCTATGGCTACACCTTC; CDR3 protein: CASSLSVLRSTYGYTF
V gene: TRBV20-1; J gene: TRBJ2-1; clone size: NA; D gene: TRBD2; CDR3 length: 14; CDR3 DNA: TGCAGTGCTACTAGCGGGAGGGCCGTCGGTGAGCAGTTCTTC; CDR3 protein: CSATSGRAVGEQFF
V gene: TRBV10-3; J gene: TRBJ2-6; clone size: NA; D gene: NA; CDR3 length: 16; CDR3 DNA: TGTGCCATCAGTGATTGGACCGTCTCGGGGGCCAACGTCCTGACTTTC; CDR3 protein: CAISDWTVSGANVLTF
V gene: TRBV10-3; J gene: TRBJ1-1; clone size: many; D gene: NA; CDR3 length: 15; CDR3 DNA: TGTGCCATCAGTGGGACGGGGACTAAGGCGTTTGAAGCTTTCTTT; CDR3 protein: CAISGTGTKAFEAFF
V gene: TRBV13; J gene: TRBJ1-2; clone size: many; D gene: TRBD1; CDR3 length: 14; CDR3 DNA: TGTGCCAGCAGCTTAGGGACAGGGCACTATGGCTACACCTTC; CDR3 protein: CASSLGTGHYGYTF
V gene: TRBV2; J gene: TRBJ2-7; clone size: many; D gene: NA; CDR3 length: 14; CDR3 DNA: TGTGCCAGCAGTCCCACACGAACTGGCTACGAGCAGTACTTC; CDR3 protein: CASSPTRTGYEQYF
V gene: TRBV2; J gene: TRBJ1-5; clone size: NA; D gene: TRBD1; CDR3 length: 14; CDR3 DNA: TGTGCCAGCAGATCCGACAGGGGCCCTCAGCCCCAGCATTTT; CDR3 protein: CASRSDRGPQPQHF
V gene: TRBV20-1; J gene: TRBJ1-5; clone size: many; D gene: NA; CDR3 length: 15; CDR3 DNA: TGCAGTGCTACGGGAGGGCCGAAGGTCAATCAGCCCCAGCATTTT; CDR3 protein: CSATGGPKVNQPQHF
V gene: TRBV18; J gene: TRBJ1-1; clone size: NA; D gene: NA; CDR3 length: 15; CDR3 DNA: TGTGCCAGCTCACTTCTAGAGGAGGGGAACACTGAAGCTTTCTTT; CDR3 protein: CASSLLEEGNTEAFF
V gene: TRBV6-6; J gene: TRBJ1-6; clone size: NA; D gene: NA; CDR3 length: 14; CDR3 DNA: TGTGCCAGCAGTTACGGGACATTAACTTCACCCCTACACTTT; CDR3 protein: CASSYGTLTSPLHF
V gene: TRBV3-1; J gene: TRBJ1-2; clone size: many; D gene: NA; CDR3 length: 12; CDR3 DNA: TGTGCCAGCAGCCAAGAAATAGGCGGCTACACCTTC; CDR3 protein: CASSQEIGGYTF
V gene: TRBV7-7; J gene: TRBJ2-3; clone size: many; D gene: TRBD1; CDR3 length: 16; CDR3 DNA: TGTGCCAGCAGCTTAGGGGCAGGGGGCGGTGCAGATACGCAGTATTTT; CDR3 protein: CASSLGAGGGADTQYF
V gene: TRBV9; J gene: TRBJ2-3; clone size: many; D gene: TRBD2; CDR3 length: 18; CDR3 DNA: TGTGCCAGCAGCGCGGGACTAGCGGGAGGGCTAGGGACAGATACGCAGTATTTT; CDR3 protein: CASSAGLAGGLGTDTQYF
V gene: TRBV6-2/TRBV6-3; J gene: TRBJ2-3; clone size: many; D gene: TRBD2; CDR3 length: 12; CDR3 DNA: TGTGCCAGCAGCCCCGGGGGGTATACGCAGTATTTT; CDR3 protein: CASSPGGYTQYF